This TCR beta chain was recovered during a study of blood T cell repertoires in COVID-19. Clones were sequenced by immunoSEQ multiplex PCR, and TCRdb holds only the in-frame ones, with some missing. The sample has tens of thousands of clones; more than 80% are singletons. Losses at the gene ends were 6 bases for V and 4 bases for J; bases not matched to a gene: 7. Germline CDR1 LGHDT, CDR2 YNNKEL (reference sequence). CDR3 length: 14 residues. What was sequenced was peripheral blood. The source of this sequence is a man in his sixties or seventies with active COVID-19. V is TRBV3-1 (or the pseudogene TRBV3-2) and J is TRBJ2-5; 8 nucleotides align to TRBD2. CDR3 region: CASSNRGGRETQYF. The CDR3 coding sequence is TGTGCCAGCAGTAACCGGGGGGGGAGAGAGACCCAGTACTTC.